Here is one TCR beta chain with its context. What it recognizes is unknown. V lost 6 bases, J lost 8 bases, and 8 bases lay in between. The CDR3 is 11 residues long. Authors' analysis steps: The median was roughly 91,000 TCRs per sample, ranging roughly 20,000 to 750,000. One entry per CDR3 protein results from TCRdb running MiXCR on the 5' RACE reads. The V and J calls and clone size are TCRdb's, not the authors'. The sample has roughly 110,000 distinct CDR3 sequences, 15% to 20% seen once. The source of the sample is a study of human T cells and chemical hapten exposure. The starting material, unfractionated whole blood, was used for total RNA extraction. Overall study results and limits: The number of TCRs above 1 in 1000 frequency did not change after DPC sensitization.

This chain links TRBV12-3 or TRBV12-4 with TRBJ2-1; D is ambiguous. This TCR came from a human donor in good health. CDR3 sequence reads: CASRGRYEQFF. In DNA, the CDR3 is TGTGCCAGCAGGGGAAGGTATGAGCAGTTCTTC.